The 24 T cell receptor beta chains given below trace back to one sample, sequenced in a study of T cell repertoires in cytomegalovirus infection. No antigen has been identified for these receptors. In TCRdb, the reads were re-called with MiXCR into one record per CDR3 protein. The data hold approximately 110,000 distinct CDR3 sequences, with 10% observed a single time. Sequencing input: PBMCs, sequenced either directly or after in vitro stimulation (not recorded which). The receptor source for this set is a human donor in good health (CMV status not recorded). Some clones in this sample may be carry-over from other donors' samples.

This clonotype was counted many times. This chain uses TRBV7-2 with TRBJ2-7; D is perhaps TRBD1 (5 bases). The germline CDR1 and CDR2 sequences are SGHTA and FQGNSA. V was shortened by 3 bases and J by 2 bases, with 8 bases between the two germline ends. The length of the CDR3 is 13 residues. CDR3 DNA sequence: TGTGCCAGCAGCTTGCAGGGTGCCTACGAGCAGTACTTC. Protein: CASSLQGAYEQYF.

In DNA form, the CDR3 reads TGTGCCAGCAGCTCCTACGGACAGGGGAGCAATGAGCAGTTCTTC. The encoded protein is CASSSYGQGSNEQFF. The chain employs TRBV7-9 and TRBJ2-1, with TRBD1 matching over 9 bases. Looked up from germline, CDR1 is SEHNR and CDR2 is FQNEAQ (reference sequence). V was clipped by 4 bases and J by 6 bases; unmatched bases: 7. CDR3 size: 15 residues.

This clonotype was counted many times. V usage is TRBV28 and J usage is TRBJ2-1, with D unresolved. The CDR3 runs 15 residues. V shed 1 base and J shed 0 bases, with 7 bases lying between them. Germline loops: CDR1 MDHEN, CDR2 SYDVKM. The CDR3 sequence is CASSLLGLSYNEQFF. In DNA form, the CDR3 reads TGTGCCAGCAGTTTATTAGGGCTCTCCTACAATGAGCAGTTCTTC.

There are a few counts of this clonotype. The chain carries TRBV28 and TRBJ2-7; D ambiguous. Trimming took off 3 bases at V and 4 bases at J, with 10 bases between the two ends. Germline V gives CDR1 MDHEN, CDR2 SYDVKM. The CDR3 totals 13 residues. CDR3 sequence (DNA): TGTGCCAGCAGTTTTGGTCTGGGTTACGAGCAGTACTTC. Residues: CASSFGLGYEQYF.

The sample holds a few counts of this clonotype. This chain links TRBV10-3 with TRBJ2-7; D remains unclear. Germline loops: CDR1 ENHRY, CDR2 SYGVKD. This CDR3 comprises 15 residues. V lost 2 bases to trimming and J lost 6 bases, with 17 bases between them. Here the CDR3 reads CAISETAGISGEQYF. CDR3 DNA sequence: TGTGCCATCAGTGAGACGGCTGGGATTAGTGGCGAGCAGTACTTC.

The V and J genes are TRBV29-1 and TRBJ1-1; D perhaps matches TRBD1 (5 bases). Germline lookup yields CDR1 SQVTM and CDR2 ANQGSEA. With 4 bases removed from V and 1 base from J, the gap between germline ends came to 13 bases. CDR3 length: 14 residues. The CDR3 loop is CSVGGGSWNTEAFF. As DNA, the CDR3 is TGCAGCGTTGGGGGCGGCAGCTGGAACACTGAAGCTTTCTTT. Full variable domain (rest looked up from reference TRBV29-1 and TRBJ1-1): SAVISQKPSRDICQRGTSLTIQCQVDSQVTMMFWYRQQPGQSLTLIATANQGSEATYESGFVIDKFPISRPNLTFSTLTVSNMSPEDSSIYLCSVGGGSWNTEAFFGQGTRLTVV.

This clonotype was recorded many times. The chain links TRBV7-2 to TRBJ2-7; 7 nucleotides line up with TRBD2. V was clipped by 5 bases and J by 7 bases; unmatched bases: 11. Germline loops: CDR1 SGHTA, CDR2 FQGNSA. This CDR3 is 14 amino acids long. In DNA, the CDR3 is TGTGCCAGCAGCCGGGCCGGGGGGTTCGGGGAGCAGTACTTC. Its translation is CASSRAGGFGEQYF.

The sample holds many counts of this clonotype. This chain uses TRBV28 with TRBJ1-2; 9 bases line up with TRBD1. With 5 bases clipped from V and 8 bases from J, the junction kept 12 bases outside the gene matches. This CDR3 has 15 amino acids. The germline gives CDR1 MDHEN, CDR2 SYDVKM. Here the CDR3 DNA reads TGTGCCAGCAGTCTTACGACAGGGGGAAATTTCGGCTACACCTTC. Protein: CASSLTTGGNFGYTF.

This clonotype was counted at least ten times. CDR3 bases: TGTGCCAGCAGCTTAGTAGAGACTAAGCAGTACTTC. This codes for CASSLVETKQYF. The rearrangement joins TRBV7-2 to TRBJ2-7, with D tentatively TRBD2 (5 bases). This CDR3 region has 12 residues. The ends were cut back, 1 base at V and 8 bases at J, with 9 bases in the middle. Germline V lookup: CDR1 SGHTA, CDR2 FQGNSA.

This clonotype appeared a few times. The chain links TRBV7-9 to TRBJ1-2; TRBD1 matches at 7 bases. The CDR3 contains 16 residues. The germline CDR1 and CDR2 sequences are SEHNR and FQNEAQ (reference sequence). V lost 5 bases and J lost 8; bases outside the gene matches: 17. Here the CDR3 reads CASSPWTVTGVSGYTF. CDR3 nucleotides: TGTGCCAGCAGCCCATGGACGGTCACAGGGGTCTCGGGCTACACCTTC.

This clonotype was detected ten times or more. This chain connects TRBV7-3 to TRBJ1-1, with D uncertain. Germline V gene data show CDR1 as SGHTA and CDR2 as FQGTGA. Deletions cut 6 bases from V and 6 bases from J, with 17 bases between. The length of the CDR3 is 14 residues. The DNA of the CDR3 is TGTGCCAGCAGAAACCACCGGCTGATCCCTGAAGCTTTCTTT. This gives the protein CASRNHRLIPEAFF.

This clonotype was observed many times. The chain carries TRBV7-6 and TRBJ2-4, with 13 bases matching TRBD2. Germline-derived CDR1 and CDR2 are SGHVS and FNYEAQ. CDR3 size: 18 residues. V lost 2 bases, J lost 1 base, and 5 bases stayed unmatched. The CDR3 nucleotides are TGTGCCAGCAGCTTACTACTAGCGGGAGGGCCGGCCAAAAACATTCAGTACTTC. This codes for CASSLLLAGGPAKNIQYF.

The genes are TRBV7-6 and TRBJ1-1; D unresolved. CDR3 length equals 13 residues. Trimming left V 5 bases short and J 1 base short, with 8 bases between. In germline, CDR1 is SGHVS, CDR2 FNYEAQ. The DNA for the CDR3 is TGTGCCAGCAGCCCCAGTGAGAACACTGAAGCTTTCTTT. Translated: CASSPSENTEAFF. The full variable domain, in which reference TRBV7-6 and TRBJ1-1 provide the parts outside the CDR3, is GAGVSQSPRYKVTKRGQDVALRCDPISGHVSLYWYRQALGQGPEFLTYFNYEAQQDKSGLPNDRFSAERPEGSISTLTIQRTEQRDSAMYRCASSPSENTEAFFGQGTRLTVV.

This clonotype was seen only a few times. The CDR3 loop is CASSLGVGPVNEQYV. The CDR3 DNA reads as TGTGCCAGCAGCTTGGGGGTCGGACCGGTAAACGAGCAGTACGTC. This chain links TRBV7-2 with TRBJ2-7, with D perhaps being TRBD1 or TRBD2 (5 bases each). Germline CDR1 reads SGHTA; CDR2 reads FQGNSA. The CDR3 spans 15 residues. V shed 3 bases and J shed 5 bases, with 17 bases lying between them.

This clonotype was recorded many times. V gene TRBV7-6 combines with J gene TRBJ2-2; D might be TRBD1 (6 bases). The V gene lost 2 bases and the J gene lost 4 bases, with 14 bases spanning the gap. This CDR3 region has 16 residues. Germline CDR1 SGHVS, CDR2 FNYEAQ. The CDR3 DNA follows: TGTGCCAGCAGCTTATCCCAGGGGTTCTCCACCGGGGAGCTGTTTTTT. Protein product: CASSLSQGFSTGELFF.

The V call is TRBV4-3, the J call TRBJ1-2; no clear D gene. The CDR3 is 12 residues long. The germline V and J ends were trimmed by 1 base and 5 bases, with 5 bases remaining between them. In germline, CDR1 is LGHNA, CDR2 YSLEER. The CDR3 spells CASSQGTYGYTF. The CDR3 DNA follows: TGCGCCAGCAGCCAAGGGACGTATGGCTACACCTTC.

This clonotype was seen ten or more times. V usage is TRBV5-4 and J usage is TRBJ1-2; D ambiguous. Germline assignment: CDR1 SGHNT and CDR2 YYREEE (reference sequence). Trimming took off 4 bases at V and 8 bases at J, with 21 bases between the two ends. CDR3 length equals 15 residues. CDR3 nucleotide sequence: TGTGCCAGCAGCCCAGAAAAGTCCCTCTGGGAGGGCTACACCTTC. Its translation: CASSPEKSLWEGYTF.

The table lists this clonotype with many counts. The chain links TRBV10-3 to TRBJ1-1; D gene uncertain. Trimming removed 0 bases at V and 7 bases at J, with 6 bases between. Germline values: CDR1 ENHRY, CDR2 SYGVKD. This CDR3 comprises 12 residues. The CDR3 loop is CAISESDNEAFF. CDR3 DNA: TGTGCCATCAGTGAGTCTGACAATGAAGCTTTCTTT.

This clonotype was seen ten or more times. The CDR3 spells CASSLEGQGRKTF. For the CDR3, the DNA is TGTGCCAGCAGCTTAGAGGGACAGGGCCGTAAAACCTTC. The genes are TRBV7-2 and TRBJ1-2, with 9 bases fitting TRBD1. The V and J ends lost 1 base and 14 bases, in that order; junction bases with no gene match: 8. CDR1 SGHTA and CDR2 FQGNSA come from the germline V gene. CDR3 length: 13 amino acids.

This clonotype was counted only a few times. The chain links TRBV20-1 to TRBJ2-1, with 9 bases fitting TRBD2. This CDR3 has 14 residues. The ends lost 5 bases at V and 6 bases at J; junction bases unmatched: 8. The germline V gene has CDR1 DFQATT and CDR2 SNEGSKA (reference sequence). Written as DNA, the CDR3 is TGCAGTGCTGGGGGAGGGACTAGCCTCAATGAGCAGTTCTTC. This translates into CSAGGGTSLNEQFF.

This chain uses TRBV20-1 with TRBJ2-2; D tentatively fits TRBD1 or TRBD2 (6 bases each). The V gene's germline CDR1 is DFQATT and CDR2 SNEGSKA (reference sequence). V dropped 2 bases and J dropped 6 bases, with 10 bases sitting between them. There are 13 residues in the CDR3. In DNA, the CDR3 is TGCAGTGCTAGAATGGGGGGCCCCGGGGAGCTGTTTTTT. This translates into CSARMGGPGELFF.

This clonotype was detected only a few times. The chain combines TRBV6-1 with TRBJ2-1, with 9 bases matching TRBD1. V was pared by 8 bases and J by 3 bases, with 11 bases of the junction left unmatched. CDR1 MNHNS and CDR2 SASEGT come from the germline V gene. The CDR3 is 16 amino acids. The CDR3 region has the DNA TGTGCCAGCTTGAATAGGCCGGGACAGGGCTACAATGAGCAGTTCTTC. This translates into CASLNRPGQGYNEQFF.

On this clonotype: A much larger clone sits a single nucleotide away, making a read error possible. The V and J genes are TRBV5-1 and TRBJ2-7, with TRBD2 matching 11 bases. Unmatched junction bases numbered 5, after V lost 0 bases and J lost 3 bases. The CDR3 length is 16 residues. The germline CDR1 and CDR2 sequences are SGHRS and YFSETQ. CDR3 sequence: CASSLGTSGWFYEQYV. In DNA, the CDR3 is TGCGCCAGCAGCTTGGGGACTAGCGGGTGGTTCTACGAGCAGTACGTC.

In this sample, this clonotype turned up many times. Relative to the germline gene, one junction end is altered; a read error may explain this. The chain employs TRBV12-3 or TRBV12-4 and TRBJ1-5, with D possibly being TRBD1 (6 bases). The CDR3 is made up of 13 amino acids. CDR3 amino acids: CASRLGGHQPQHF. For the CDR3, the DNA is TGTGCCAGCAGGTTAGGGGGTCATCAGCCCCAGCATTTT.